This T cell receptor (beta chain) comes out of a study of CXCR3-negative and CXCR3-positive naive CD8 T cells. Libraries were UMI-labeled 5' RACE TRB cDNA. TCRdb re-called the 5' RACE reads and shows each CDR3 protein once, DNA omitted. This listing includes about 70,000 distinct CDR3 sequences. CD45RO-CCR7+CD27+CD95- marked naive CD8+ T cells. Study outcomes and limitations: Naive cells that were CXCR3-positive had more hydrophobic TRB CDR3s (compared with CXCR3-negative naive cells). CXCR3-negative and CXCR3-positive naive cells shared comparable TRBV-TRBJ usage, but memory cells did not. The level of CXCR3 expression partially decreased after cryopreservation; the majority of assays used fresh PBMCs.

Per the germline V gene, CDR1 is SQVTM and CDR2 is ANQGSEA. The CDR3 totals 18 residues. A remark on this clonotype: Its antigen is unidentified.

Sample: naive CXCR3+ CD8+ T cells from blood. Documented subset: CD45RO-CCR7+CD27+CD95- naive CD8+ T cells expressing CXCR3 (TNR3+). This chain connects TRBV29-1 to TRBJ2-1; lacking DNA, the TRBD1 call made by TCRdb goes unchecked. This clonotype originated in a human donor in good health. Some clones in this sample may be carry-over from other donors' samples. CDR3 sequence reads: CSVEDGGGDVSSYNEQFF.